What follows are 19 T cell receptor beta chains derived from one specimen sequenced in a study of beta chain features in type 1 diabetes. Since all of the isolated RNA was reverse transcribed, expressed TCRB transcripts were what got sequenced. Some clones are missing from TCRdb's copy, which holds only in-frame ones; the method was immunoSEQ multiplex PCR. The sample includes approximately 170,000 clones, 7% to 10% of them seen just once. Sequenced: central memory CD4+ T cells from blood. The receptors come from a woman aged 18 to 35 in good health.

This clone was detected only a few times. As DNA, the CDR3 is TGTGCCAGCAGTCCTCTACCCAGCACAGATACGCAGTATTTT. The encoded protein is CASSPLPSTDTQYF. The V and J genes are TRBV11-2 and TRBJ2-3; D ambiguous. The CDR3 has 14 amino acids. From germline, CDR1 is SGHAT and CDR2 FQNNGV. V shed 6 bases and J shed 0 bases, with 10 bases lying between them.

This clone occurred a few times. The chain couples TRBV27 to TRBJ1-2; 10 nucleotides align to TRBD1. The CDR3 extends over 15 amino acids. J lost 8 bases, V lost 3 bases, and 9 bases had no gene match. Germline V CDR1 and CDR2: MNHEY, SMNVEV (reference sequence). CDR3 sequence reads: CASSFRDRGVSGYTF. CDR3 DNA: TGTGCCAGCAGTTTCCGGGACAGGGGCGTGAGCGGCTACACCTTC.

The V call is TRBV5-1, the J call TRBJ2-7; weak D call: TRBD2 (6 bases). The germline V and J ends were trimmed by 0 bases and 4 bases, with 14 bases remaining between them. The CDR3 consists of 15 residues. Per germline, CDR1 SGHRS and CDR2 YFSETQ. The CDR3 DNA reads TGCGCCAGCAGCTTGGTGGGGGAGAGCGGGTACGAGCAGTACTTC. Its translation: CASSLVGESGYEQYF. The full variable domain, rest sourced from reference TRBV5-1 and TRBJ2-7, is KAGVTQTPRYLIKTRGQQVTLSCSPISGHRSVSWYQQTPGQGLQFLFEYFSETQRNKGNFPGRFSGRQFSNSRSEMNVSTLELGDSALYLCASSLVGESGYEQYFGPGTRLTVT.

As regards this clone: The junction shows a germline mismatch at one end, possibly a read error. The V gene is TRBV7-7, the J gene TRBJ2-5; tentatively, D is TRBD1 (6 bases). CDR3 length: 14 amino acids. Germline V gene sequence: CDR1 SSHAT, CDR2 FNYEAQ (reference sequence). The CDR3 DNA is TGTGCTAGCAGCCCAATAACAGGGATGGAGACCCAGTACTTC. Translated, it gives CASSPITGMETQYF.

This clone was seen only a few times. In DNA, the CDR3 is TGTGCCAGCAGCTTGGGGACAGTGTACACTGAAGCTTTCTTT. This codes for CASSLGTVYTEAFF. The chain links TRBV5-4 to TRBJ1-1; TRBD1 is a possible D gene (6 bases). Deletions cut 0 bases from V and 3 bases from J, with 9 bases between. Per the germline V gene, CDR1 is SGHNT and CDR2 is YYREEE (reference sequence). The CDR3 consists of 14 residues.

This clone was observed a handful of times. The gene calls are TRBV12-5 and TRBJ2-3; D uncertain. V lost 6 bases and J 6 bases, leaving 13 bases between the germline ends. This CDR3 region has 13 residues. Germline assignment: CDR1 LGHNT and CDR2 FRNRAP. DNA for the CDR3: TGTGCTAGTGGCCAAAACGTCGAGGATACGCAGTATTTT. Its translation is CASGQNVEDTQYF.

This clone was seen a handful of times. The chain combines TRBV7-9 with TRBJ2-7; 16 nucleotides agree with TRBD2. The CDR3 runs to 16 residues. Trimming removed 5 bases from V and 11 bases from J; junction bases left unmatched: 12. The germline V gene encodes CDR1 SEHNR and CDR2 FQNEAQ (reference sequence). The CDR3 DNA is TGTGCCAGCAGCCCTAAGGGGACTAGCGGGAGGGCCAGGGAGTACTTC. As protein: CASSPKGTSGRAREYF.

In this sample, this clone turned up a few times. The CDR3 bases are TGCGCCAGCAGCCAAGACATCCAAGAGACCCAGTACTTC. Its protein is CASSQDIQETQYF. The V gene is TRBV4-3, the J gene TRBJ2-5; no firm D call. The CDR3 sequence is 13 residues long. Trimming removed 0 bases from V and 1 base from J, with 3 bases in between. The germline CDR1 and CDR2 sequences are LGHNA and YSLEER.

This clone was recorded a few times. CDR3 nucleotides: TGTGCCAGCAGCTTGGCAGGTGTGGAGACCCAGTACTTC. Translation gives CASSLAGVETQYF. The J gene is TRBJ2-5, the V gene TRBV5-6; D is unresolved. Germline assignment: CDR1 SGHDT and CDR2 YYEEEE. Trimming removed 0 bases at V and 5 bases at J, with 8 bases between. The CDR3 runs to 13 residues.

The chain carries TRBV4-3 and TRBJ1-4; possibly TRBD1 for D (6 bases). Trimming took off 3 bases at V and 1 base at J, with 15 bases between the two ends. The CDR3 runs to 17 residues. The germline V gene has CDR1 LGHNA and CDR2 YSLEER. The CDR3 coding sequence is TGCGCCAGCAGCCAGGATCAGGGGCCGAAAACTAATGAAAAACTGTTTTTT. Protein product: CASSQDQGPKTNEKLFF.

Here the CDR3 DNA reads TGCGCCAGCAGCTGGAACCGGGGCTATGGCTACACCTTC. Its translation: CASSWNRGYGYTF. This rearrangement joins TRBV5-1 to TRBJ1-2; D call uncertain. Germline V gene data show CDR1 as SGHRS and CDR2 as YFSETQ. Trimming shortened V by 3 bases and J by 4 bases, and 10 bases separated the two germline ends. CDR3 length: 13 amino acids.

This clone was picked up a small number of times. The J gene is TRBJ2-5, the V gene TRBV2, with 8 bases lining up with TRBD2. CDR3 length: 15 residues. With 5 bases clipped from V and 4 bases from J, the junction kept 9 bases outside the gene matches. Germline V CDR1 and CDR2: SNHLY, FYNNEI. In nucleotides, the CDR3 is TGTGCCAGCAGTTATAGCGGGACGGTCCGAGAGACCCAGTACTTC. Protein sequence: CASSYSGTVRETQYF. The whole variable domain, remainder taken from reference TRBV2 and TRBJ2-5, is EPEVTQTPSHQVTQMGQEVILRCVPISNHLYFYWYRQILGQKVEFLVSFYNNEISEKSEIFDDQFSVERPDGSNFTLKIRSTKLEDSAMYFCASSYSGTVRETQYFGPGTRLLVL.

This clone was counted ten times or more. The chain links TRBV29-1 to TRBJ2-7; 7 positions match TRBD1. With V trimmed by 4 bases and J by 4 bases, 10 bases remained unmatched. Germline V gene data show CDR1 as SQVTM and CDR2 as ANQGSEA. CDR3 length: 14 residues. CDR3 sequence: CSVVWTGRVYEQYF. CDR3 DNA sequence: TGCAGCGTTGTATGGACAGGCAGGGTGTACGAGCAGTACTTC.

This clone has more than one count but fewer than ten. This rearrangement joins TRBV9 to TRBJ2-1; a possible D gene is TRBD1 (6 bases). Germline V CDR1 and CDR2: SGDLS, YYNGEE. The CDR3 is made up of 15 amino acids. Trimming took off 0 bases at V and 2 bases at J, with 9 bases between the two ends. This CDR3 reads CASSVGGQPYNEQFF. Here the CDR3 DNA reads TGTGCCAGCAGCGTAGGTGGACAGCCCTACAATGAGCAGTTCTTC.

This clone was seen a handful of times. The chain links TRBV28 to TRBJ2-1; no clear D gene. The CDR3 loop spans 14 amino acids. Germline CDR1 MDHEN, CDR2 SYDVKM. Between the trimmed V and J ends, which lost 7 bases and 4 bases, there was a span of 14 bases. DNA of the CDR3: TGTGCCAGCATGTTCGGAGAGTCGTACAATGAGCAGTTCTTC. It yields the protein CASMFGESYNEQFF.

This clone was counted a few times. The CDR3 region is CACDRDYYNEQFF. The CDR3 coding sequence is TGTGCCTGTGACCGGGACTATTACAATGAGCAGTTCTTC. The rearrangement joins TRBV30 to TRBJ2-1; TRBD2 matches 7 bases. The germline CDR1 and CDR2 sequences are GTSNPN and SVGIG (reference sequence). The CDR3 is 13 residues long. Germline trimming cut 6 bases from V and 4 bases from J; bases unmatched to any gene: 6.

The chain recombines TRBV25-1 with TRBJ1-2, with 8 positions matching TRBD1. In germline, CDR1 is MGHDK, CDR2 SYGVNS. The CDR3 is 15 amino acids. V trimming: 3 bases; J trimming: 7 bases; junction bases outside the gene matches: 10. The CDR3 spells CASSEAGQGSSGYTF. In nucleotides, the CDR3 is TGTGCCAGCAGTGAGGCTGGACAGGGCTCGAGTGGCTACACCTTC.

The chain is built from TRBV6-1 and TRBJ1-2; D gene unclear. This CDR3 comprises 15 residues. The germline V and J ends were trimmed by 8 bases and 5 bases, with 21 bases remaining between them. Germline V lookup: CDR1 MNHNS, CDR2 SASEGT. CDR3: CASLYWSYGDYGYTF. For the CDR3, the DNA is TGTGCCAGCCTCTATTGGAGCTACGGGGATTATGGCTACACCTTC.

V gene TRBV30 combines with J gene TRBJ1-3, with D perhaps TRBD1 (5 bases). The germline V gene has CDR1 GTSNPN and CDR2 SVGIG (reference sequence). This CDR3 contains 13 residues. The germline V and J ends were trimmed by 1 base and 4 bases, with 8 bases remaining between them. CDR3 in DNA: TGTGCCTGGAGTGCGCCAGGGGGAAACACCATATATTTT. Translating gives CAWSAPGGNTIYF.